This T cell receptor beta chain was captured by sequencing in a study of naive and memory T cell subsets. This clonotype turned up a few times. V was cut by 4 bases and J by 7 bases, with 19 bases left in between. Germline lookup yields CDR1 SGHRS and CDR2 YFSETQ. CDR3 length equals 15 residues. Two oligonucleotides, mixed equimolar, formed the beta constant-region primer covering TRBC1 and TRBC2. A single record per CDR3 protein comes from TCRdb applying MiXCR to the UMI-ligation and nested PCR reads. The sample lists some 28,000 distinct CDR3 sequences; approximately 11% were seen once. This TCR came from a human donor in good health. The sample was effector memory CD4+ T cells from blood. Subset defined: effector memory, CD45RA- CD27-. The gene calls are TRBV5-1 and TRBJ2-3, with a possible D match to TRBD2 (5 bases). The DNA for the CDR3 is TGCGCCAGCAGCCCACGGGAACAGACTCCGCATACGCAGTATTTT. Its translation: CASSPREQTPHTQYF.